This TCR beta chain appears in the sequencing data of a study of CD8+ T cells in alopecia areata. As to treatment: oral pan-JAK inhibitor, 5-10 mg twice daily. The CDR3 runs to 12 residues. Trimming took off 6 bases at V and 9 bases at J, with 12 bases between the two ends. Germline V gives CDR1 KGHSH, CDR2 LQKENI. The table lists this clone with a few counts. Isolated RNA was reverse transcribed into cDNA used as the sequencing template. The repertoire was sequenced with immunoSEQ multiplex PCR; TCRdb's copy has only in-frame clones and lacks some. The sample has 190,000 or so clones; 58% are singletons.

The receptor was isolated from a human donor with alopecia areata. The rearrangement links TRBV18 to TRBJ1-3; D is ambiguous. The sample was CD8+ T cells sorted from blood, taken at week 24, from a patient treated with tofacitinib. Here the CDR3 reads CASSITPGTIYF. CDR3 bases: TGTGCCAGCTCGATCACCCCGGGCACCATATATTTT. The full variable domain, completed using reference TRBV18 and TRBJ1-3, is NAGVMQNPRHLVRRRGQEARLRCSPMKGHSHVYWYRQLPEEGLKFMVYLQKENIIDESGMPKERFSAEFPKEGPSILRIQQVVRGDSAAYFCASSITPGTIYFGEGSWLTVV.